The 19 T cell receptor beta chains reported below all come from one sample, sequenced in a study of T-cell memory formation after mild COVID-19. TCRdb ran MiXCR on the 5' RACE reads and lists one entry per CDR3 protein. Of roughly 100,000 distinct CDR3 sequences in the sample, around an eighth were seen once. Sequenced material: PBMCs or a T cell subset sorted from them (not recorded which). All receptors derive from an adult woman who had mild COVID-19 (a few samples of this study predate the infection). Cell type and time point are not known.

The chain joins TRBV5-1 to TRBJ1-1; possible D gene TRBD1, 6 bases. CDR1 is SGHRS, CDR2 YFSETQ, per germline. CDR3 length: 14 residues. V was cut by 0 bases and J by 7 bases, with 13 bases left in between. The DNA of the CDR3 is TGCGCCAGCAGCTTGGCCGGGGGGGCCAGTGAAGCTTTCTTT. As protein: CASSLAGGASEAFF.

This clonotype was seen only once. V usage is TRBV5-1 and J usage is TRBJ1-5; D not resolved. CDR1 SGHRS and CDR2 YFSETQ come from the germline V gene. The V and J ends lost 0 bases and 4 bases respectively, with 11 bases between them. CDR3 length equals 15 residues. The CDR3 protein is CASSLAFGINQPQHF. For the CDR3, the DNA is TGCGCCAGCAGCTTGGCCTTCGGGATAAATCAGCCCCAGCATTTT.

This clonotype appeared a few times. This chain joins TRBV14 and TRBJ2-1; D unclear. V lost 1 base and J lost 9, with 4 bases in between. Germline values: CDR1 SGHDN, CDR2 FVKESK. CDR3 size: 11 residues. The DNA of the CDR3 is TGTGCCAGCAGCCAAGGAGTTGAGCAGTTCTTC. Amino acids: CASSQGVEQFF.

V and J are TRBV7-8 and TRBJ1-1, with D unclear. CDR1 SGHVS and CDR2 FQNEAQ come from the germline V gene. Deletions cut 1 base from V and 7 bases from J, with 13 bases between. The CDR3 spans 14 residues. This CDR3 is CASSLGGTGSEAFF. In DNA form, the CDR3 reads TGTGCCAGCAGCTTAGGGGGTACGGGGAGTGAAGCTTTCTTT.

This clonotype turned up a few times. The chain has TRBV7-6 and TRBJ2-3, with 13 bases that match TRBD2. The J segment lost 5 bases and the V segment lost 5 bases, leaving 7 bases of the junction unmatched. This CDR3 is built from 16 residues. CDR1 is SGHVS, CDR2 FNYEAQ, per germline. The CDR3 coding sequence is TGTGCCAGCAGCCCGAGACTAGCGGGGGGCGGAGATACGCAGTATTTT. This translates into CASSPRLAGGGDTQYF.

The table lists this clonotype with a few counts. V is TRBV7-7 and J is TRBJ2-6, with 7 positions matching TRBD1. This CDR3 is 18 amino acids long. V lost 5 bases and J lost 0; bases outside the gene matches: 10. Germline loops: CDR1 SSHAT, CDR2 FNYEAQ (reference sequence). Here the CDR3 DNA reads TGTGCCAGCAGCCCCGACAGGGCTCCCTCCTCTGGGGCCAACGTCCTGACTTTC. The encoded protein is CASSPDRAPSSGANVLTF. Variable domain in full (rest from reference TRBV7-7 and TRBJ2-6): GAGVSQSPRYKVTKRGQDVTLRCDPISSHATLYWYQQALGQGPEFLTYFNYEAQPDKSGLPSDRFSAERPEGSISTLTIQRTEQRDSAMYRCASSPDRAPSSGANVLTFGAGSRLTVL.

The gene calls are TRBV2 and TRBJ2-1; TRBD2 aligns across 11 bases. V gave up 6 bases and J gave up 6 bases; unmatched junction bases: 7. The germline CDR1 and CDR2 sequences are SNHLY and FYNNEI. The CDR3 sequence is 15 residues long. The CDR3 DNA reads as TGTGCCAGCAGCGACGGACTAGCGGGCCCCAATGAGCAGTTCTTC. Translating it yields CASSDGLAGPNEQFF.

This clonotype was counted only a few times. V is TRBV4-3 and J is TRBJ2-1; 9 bases map to TRBD2. CDR3 length: 15 residues. The V and J ends lost 0 bases and 8 bases, in that order; junction bases with no gene match: 5. Germline assignment: CDR1 LGHNA and CDR2 YSLEER. CDR3 amino acids: CASSQDPLAGDEQFF. In DNA, the CDR3 is TGCGCCAGCAGCCAAGATCCACTAGCGGGTGATGAGCAGTTCTTC.

This clonotype came up a few times. The chain employs TRBV3-1 and TRBJ2-7; no clear D gene. CDR1 is LGHDT, CDR2 YNNKEL, per germline (reference sequence). This CDR3 has 14 residues. V lost 2 bases, J lost 5 bases, and 13 bases lay in between. The CDR3 coding sequence is TGTGCCAGCAGCCAACCCACCGTAAGGGACGAGCAGTACTTC. Its protein product is CASSQPTVRDEQYF.

This clonotype was seen only a few times. The J gene is TRBJ2-3, the V gene TRBV7-8, with D perhaps matching TRBD1 (6 bases). The CDR3 extends over 14 amino acids. V lost 5 bases, J lost 2 bases, and 11 bases lay in between. Germline CDR1 reads SGHVS; CDR2 reads FQNEAQ. CDR3: CASSQGQFTDTQYF. CDR3 coding DNA: TGTGCCAGCAGCCAAGGACAGTTCACAGATACGCAGTATTTT.

The chain joins TRBV20-1 to TRBJ2-1, with D perhaps given as TRBD1 or TRBD2 (6 bases each). The CDR3 is made up of 13 amino acids. The germline gives CDR1 DFQATT, CDR2 SNEGSKA (reference sequence). Trimming shortened V by 2 bases and J by 7 bases, and 12 bases separated the two germline ends. Written as DNA, the CDR3 is TGCAGTGCTAGACCCCGAGGGGGGAATGAGCAGTTCTTC. Protein product: CSARPRGGNEQFF.

This clonotype was picked up one time. The junction departs from the called germline gene at one end, perhaps through a read error. This sequence joins TRBV7-7 and TRBJ2-1, with 14 bases aligning to TRBD2. Germline V gives CDR1 SSHAT, CDR2 FNYEAQ (reference sequence). The CDR3 covers 19 residues. The CDR3 DNA reads as TGTGCTAGCAGCTACACCGGGACTAGCGGGAGACTCACCTACAATGAGCAGTTCTTC. This encodes CASSYTGTSGRLTYNEQFF.

The chain uses TRBV5-5 and TRBJ2-6; 7 bases map to TRBD2. This CDR3 comprises 18 residues. The germline V gene has CDR1 SGHKS and CDR2 YYEKEE (reference sequence). Germline trimming cut 6 bases from V and 2 bases from J; bases unmatched to any gene: 14. The CDR3 region is CASTPGRGEGPGANVLTF. The DNA for the CDR3 is TGTGCCAGCACCCCAGGGAGAGGGGAGGGCCCTGGGGCCAACGTCCTGACTTTC.

This chain uses TRBV4-2 with TRBJ1-1, with D possibly matching TRBD1 (6 bases). Germline lookup yields CDR1 LGHNA and CDR2 YNFKEQ. Trimming removed 4 bases at V and 5 bases at J, with 17 bases between. This CDR3 is built from 15 residues. The CDR3 bases are TGTGCCAGCAGCCGAGGTGGGGGGCGAGTTACTGAAGCTTTCTTT. Residues: CASSRGGGRVTEAFF.

This clonotype was observed a few times. V usage is TRBV6-6 and J usage is TRBJ2-1; 13 bases map to TRBD2. The germline gives CDR1 MNHNY, CDR2 SVGAGI (reference sequence). The CDR3 is 17 residues long. Unmatched junction bases numbered 7, after V lost 0 bases and J lost 8 bases. The CDR3 sequence: CASSYSTSGGPEDEQFF. As DNA, the CDR3 is TGTGCCAGCAGTTACTCGACTAGCGGGGGGCCAGAGGATGAGCAGTTCTTC.

This clonotype was detected only a few times. The chain recombines TRBV29-1 with TRBJ2-6; no reliable D call. Trimming took off 7 bases at V and 1 base at J, with 14 bases between the two ends. Germline V gives CDR1 SQVTM, CDR2 ANQGSEA. The CDR3 covers 15 residues. In DNA, the CDR3 is TGCAGCGCGTTACCGTCCTCTTCTGGGGCCAACGTCCTGACTTTC. Amino acid sequence: CSALPSSSGANVLTF. The full variable domain, completed using reference TRBV29-1 and TRBJ2-6, is SAVISQKPSRDICQRGTSLTIQCQVDSQVTMMFWYRQQPGQSLTLIATANQGSEATYESGFVIDKFPISRPNLTFSTLTVSNMSPEDSSIYLCSALPSSSGANVLTFGAGSRLTVL.

This sequence joins TRBV29-1 and TRBJ1-1, with 9 bases aligning to TRBD1. CDR1 is SQVTM and CDR2 is ANQGSEA in the germline V gene. The CDR3 has 15 amino acids. V was clipped by 6 bases and J by 6 bases; unmatched bases: 14. CDR3 bases: TGCAGCGTCCTACCGGGACAGGGATTCCGTGCTGAAGCTTTCTTT. This sequence encodes CSVLPGQGFRAEAFF.

The CDR3 DNA reads as TGTGCTATCACCCCGGGGGCGCTCACCGGGGAGCTGTTTTTT. Its protein is CAITPGALTGELFF. V and J are TRBV7-7 and TRBJ2-2; the D gene could be TRBD1 or TRBD2 (6 bases each). Germline values: CDR1 SSHAT, CDR2 FNYEAQ (reference sequence). The CDR3 loop spans 14 amino acids.

This clonotype was counted only a few times. The V call is TRBV5-6, the J call TRBJ2-1; 8 nucleotides match TRBD2. CDR3 length equals 15 residues. V dropped 4 bases and J dropped 0; count of bases not matched to a gene: 3. Germline assignment: CDR1 SGHDT and CDR2 YYEEEE. CDR3: CASSTGTSSYNEQFF. DNA of the CDR3: TGTGCCAGCAGCACCGGGACTAGCTCCTACAATGAGCAGTTCTTC.